This T cell receptor (beta chain) was documented in a study of shared T cell receptors in the human thymus. The length of the CDR3 is 14 residues. Germline V gene sequence: CDR1 MGHRA, CDR2 YSYEKL. V was shortened by 1 base and J by 3 bases, with 9 bases between the two germline ends. Clones were read by immunoSEQ multiplex PCR, and TCRdb kept only the in-frame ones, dropping some. The table includes under 450,000 clones, 95% detected once. The gene calls are TRBV4-1 and TRBJ2-5; D gene unclear. Sequenced material: thymocytes. This clonotype was sampled from a human donor. CDR3 sequence reads: CASSQAVREETQYF. The CDR3 coding sequence is TGCGCCAGCAGCCAAGCCGTCCGGGAAGAGACCCAGTACTTC.